Below are 23 T cell receptor beta chains sequenced from a single sample in a study of blood T cell repertoires in COVID-19. TCRdb keeps only in-frame clones here, not all; method: immunoSEQ multiplex PCR. Of 80,000 to 100,000 clones in the sample, roughly nine tenths were seen once. The sequenced material came from peripheral blood. The source of these receptors is a human donor with active COVID-19. The donor label of this sample is uncertain.

This clone came up once. This rearrangement joins TRBV6-2 or TRBV6-3 to TRBJ1-5; tentative D call: TRBD1 (6 bases). CDR3 length: 14 amino acids. The ends were cut back, 6 bases at V and 6 bases at J, with 15 bases in the middle. The germline gives CDR1 MNHEY, CDR2 SVGEGT. CDR3 protein: CASSLLGGRQPQHF. CDR3 sequence (DNA): TGTGCCAGCAGCCTCCTGGGGGGGCGTCAGCCCCAGCATTTT.

The chain carries TRBV13 and TRBJ1-2; 8 nucleotides match TRBD1. J lost 5 bases, V lost 6 bases, and 8 bases had no gene match. The CDR3 spans 14 residues. The germline CDR1 and CDR2 sequences are PRHDT and FYEKMQ (reference sequence). The CDR3, as DNA: TGTGCCAGCAGGGGTGGGACAGGCGGGTATGGCTACACCTTC. Encoded protein: CASRGGTGGYGYTF.

The chain couples TRBV6-1 to TRBJ2-7; maybe TRBD1 (6 bases). CDR3 length: 16 amino acids. Germline-derived CDR1 and CDR2 are MNHNS and SASEGT. Trimming cost V 0 bases and J 6 bases, with 18 bases left between them. The CDR3 DNA is TGTGCCAGCAGTGAAGCGAGTGGTCCAGGGGAAGGCGAGCAGTACTTC. It yields the protein CASSEASGPGEGEQYF.

V and J are TRBV7-9 and TRBJ1-2; 11 nucleotides match TRBD1. J gave up 3 bases and V 7 bases, and 4 bases lay outside the gene matches. CDR1 is SEHNR, CDR2 FQNEAQ, per germline (reference sequence). The CDR3 spans 14 residues. This CDR3 reads CASMPGQGDYGYTF. CDR3 coding DNA: TGTGCCAGCATGCCGGGACAGGGGGACTATGGCTACACCTTC.

V is TRBV6-2 or TRBV6-3 and J is TRBJ1-4, with unresolved D. This CDR3 is built from 15 residues. Germline assignment: CDR1 MNHEY and CDR2 SVGEGT. V was trimmed by 2 bases and J by 8 bases, leaving 15 bases between them. The DNA for the CDR3 is TGTGCCAGCAGTTACCCTCCTAGAGTAGAGGAAAAACTGTTTTTT. Protein: CASSYPPRVEEKLFF.

The chain joins TRBV19 to TRBJ2-1, with a possible D match to TRBD1 (6 bases). V gave up 5 bases and J gave up 2 bases, with 7 bases separating them. This CDR3 region has 13 residues. Germline CDR1 reads LNHDA; CDR2 reads SQIVND (reference sequence). CDR3 protein: CASSPGAYNEQFF. The CDR3 DNA is TGTGCCAGTAGTCCAGGGGCCTACAATGAGCAGTTCTTC.

J is TRBJ1-4 and V is TRBV18; D unresolved. The CDR3 length is 16 residues. CDR1 and CDR2 from the germline V gene are KGHSH and LQKENI. V lost 3 bases and J lost 4, with 15 bases in between. The CDR3 DNA reads as TGTGCCAGCTCACCTACATTCGAGGGTAATAATGAAAAACTGTTTTTT. It specifies CASSPTFEGNNEKLFF.

The CDR3 DNA sequence: TGTGCCAGCATCCCGACAGGGTCACAGTCCTACAATGAGCAGTTCTTC. The encoded protein is CASIPTGSQSYNEQFF. The chain links TRBV27 to TRBJ2-1, with TRBD1 matching over 7 bases. Looked up from germline, CDR1 is MNHEY and CDR2 is SMNVEV (reference sequence). V lost 7 bases, J lost 1 base, and 10 bases stayed unmatched. The CDR3 loop spans 16 amino acids.

The chain's CDR3 is CASSVAGAHSDNEQFF. The CDR3 DNA reads TGTGCCAGCAGCGTAGCAGGGGCCCATTCCGACAATGAGCAGTTCTTC. The rearrangement joins TRBV9 to TRBJ2-1; D is perhaps TRBD1 (6 bases). The V end lost 0 bases, the J end lost 5 bases, and 15 bases lay between the germline ends. Germline V gene sequence: CDR1 SGDLS, CDR2 YYNGEE. The CDR3 covers 16 residues.

V usage is TRBV4-3 and J usage is TRBJ1-6; the D gene is possibly TRBD1 (5 bases). CDR3 length: 14 amino acids. Germline V gene sequence: CDR1 LGHNA, CDR2 YSLEER. V was trimmed by 0 bases and J by 8 bases, leaving 8 bases between them. CDR3 protein: CASSQDRGDSPLHF. The CDR3 nucleotides are TGCGCCAGCAGCCAAGACCGGGGGGATTCACCCCTCCACTTT.

The genes are TRBV28 and TRBJ1-2, with 7 bases fitting TRBD1. The trim removed 2 bases at V and 2 bases at J, leaving 5 bases unmatched. The length of the CDR3 is 15 residues. Germline V gene sequence: CDR1 MDHEN, CDR2 SYDVKM. The CDR3 protein is CASSLGGGGNYGYTF. CDR3 DNA: TGTGCCAGCAGTTTAGGAGGGGGCGGGAACTATGGCTACACCTTC.

V is TRBV5-1 and J is TRBJ1-6; tentative D call: TRBD1 (5 bases). V gave up 1 base and J gave up 7 bases, with 9 bases separating them. CDR3 length equals 14 residues. Germline assignment: CDR1 SGHRS and CDR2 YFSETQ. CDR3 sequence: CASSLQEGNSPLHF. The CDR3 DNA follows: TGCGCCAGCAGCTTGCAGGAGGGGAATTCACCCCTCCACTTT.

This clone was recorded a few times. The genes are TRBV7-6 and TRBJ1-3; no reliable D call. The CDR3 has 15 amino acids. V lost 5 bases and J lost 4, with 15 bases in between. Germline V gene data show CDR1 as SGHVS and CDR2 as FNYEAQ. The CDR3 DNA reads TGTGCCAGCAGCCCAATCCGGTTGCCAGGAAACACCATATATTTT. It translates to CASSPIRLPGNTIYF. Combining the CDR3 with reference TRBV7-6 and TRBJ1-3 gives the whole variable domain GAGVSQSPRYKVTKRGQDVALRCDPISGHVSLYWYRQALGQGPEFLTYFNYEAQQDKSGLPNDRFSAERPEGSISTLTIQRTEQRDSAMYRCASSPIRLPGNTIYFGEGSWLTVV.

This rearrangement joins TRBV29-1 to TRBJ1-1; possible D gene TRBD1, 6 bases. The ends were cut back, 3 bases at V and 5 bases at J, with 10 bases in the middle. Germline CDR1 reads SQVTM; CDR2 reads ANQGSEA. The CDR3 sequence is 12 residues long. The CDR3 reads CSVDTGPTEAFF. The CDR3 DNA follows: TGCAGCGTTGATACAGGGCCTACTGAAGCTTTCTTT.

The chain employs TRBV6-2 or TRBV6-3 and TRBJ2-1, with D possibly matching TRBD2 (7 bases). V shed 5 bases and J shed 13 bases, with 15 bases lying between them. The germline V gene encodes CDR1 MNHEY and CDR2 SVGEGT. The CDR3 runs 12 residues. CDR3 sequence reads: CASSGPRGGQFF. DNA for the CDR3: TGTGCCAGCAGTGGCCCGAGGGGGGGACAGTTCTTC.

The CDR3 spells CASSQGVRRVAKNIQYF. CDR3 sequence (DNA): TGTGCCAGCAGCCAAGGGGTCAGACGGGTAGCCAAAAACATTCAGTACTTC. The chain links TRBV3-1 (or the pseudogene TRBV3-2) to TRBJ2-4; D remains unclear. There are 17 residues in the CDR3. Trimming removed 1 base at V and 0 bases at J, with 13 bases between. The germline CDR1 and CDR2 sequences are LGHDT and YNNKEL (reference sequence).

The chain has TRBV7-2 and TRBJ2-3, with 9 nucleotides matching TRBD1. The CDR3 contains 17 residues. V shed 6 bases and J 2 bases; nucleotides not matched to a gene: 12. Germline V lookup: CDR1 SGHTA, CDR2 FQGNSA. CDR3 sequence: CASRLPPGQGPTDTQYF. The DNA of the CDR3 is TGTGCCAGCAGGCTACCGCCGGGACAGGGTCCCACAGATACGCAGTATTTT.

The chain recombines TRBV7-8 with TRBJ1-2; tentative D call: TRBD1 (5 bases). Trimming took 7 bases from V and 0 from J, leaving 18 bases between them. Germline values: CDR1 SGHVS, CDR2 FQNEAQ. The CDR3 covers 16 residues. The CDR3 region has the DNA TGTGCCAGCACCCTAGGAAGGGGACTAGCTAACTATGGCTACACCTTC. This codes for CASTLGRGLANYGYTF.

This clone was recorded only once. J is TRBJ2-5 and V is TRBV5-4; 10 nucleotides line up with TRBD2. The germline CDR1 and CDR2 sequences are SGHNT and YYREEE (reference sequence). The length of the CDR3 is 16 residues. With 4 bases clipped from V and 0 bases from J, the junction kept 6 bases outside the gene matches. The CDR3 DNA reads TGTGCCAGCAGCCCCGGTAGCGGGGGGCACCAAGAGACCCAGTACTTC. This sequence encodes CASSPGSGGHQETQYF.

The V gene is TRBV5-5, the J gene TRBJ2-3, with TRBD1 as a possible D gene (6 bases). CDR1 and CDR2 (germline): SGHKS, YYEKEE (reference sequence). The CDR3 totals 16 residues. V lost 4 bases and J lost 3, with 18 bases in between. CDR3: CASSPIRNQGTDTQYF. CDR3 coding DNA: TGTGCCAGCAGCCCCATCCGGAACCAGGGGACAGATACGCAGTATTTT.

This clone came up once. V usage is TRBV25-1 and J usage is TRBJ1-3; perhaps TRBD1 as D (6 bases). V dropped 7 bases and J dropped 0 bases, with 10 bases sitting between them. This CDR3 has 14 residues. CDR1 is MGHDK, CDR2 SYGVNS, per germline. The CDR3 protein is CASTPDSSGNTIYF. In nucleotides, the CDR3 is TGTGCCAGCACCCCGGACAGCTCTGGAAACACCATATATTTT.

The chain joins TRBV2 to TRBJ1-4; no clear D gene. The V gene's germline CDR1 is SNHLY and CDR2 FYNNEI. This CDR3 has 14 residues. Trimming cost V 3 bases and J 4 bases, with 9 bases left between them. CDR3 bases: TGTGCCAGCAGTGACGGGGTTAGTAATGAAAAACTGTTTTTT. Translation gives CASSDGVSNEKLFF.

This sequence joins TRBV19 and TRBJ2-3, with D possibly TRBD1 on 5 matching bases. The germline V and J ends were trimmed by 7 bases and 0 bases, with 14 bases remaining between them. This CDR3 region has 15 residues. Per germline, CDR1 LNHDA and CDR2 SQIVND (reference sequence). DNA of the CDR3: TGTGCCAGTACTTCATGGGGCCAAAGCACAGATACGCAGTATTTT. Amino acids: CASTSWGQSTDTQYF.